This TCR beta chain originates from a study of blood T cells in healthy people across ages. The study's findings and limits: Estimated diversity that came from one million T cells was considered an underestimate.

PCR was performed a second time for about 7 to 11 cycles using a sample-barcoded 5' primer and a J-beta primer mix. TCRdb processed the 5' RACE reads anew with MiXCR; each CDR3 protein has one entry. The sample holds approximately 830,000 distinct CDR3 sequences, 62% seen once. This clonotype occurred a few times. Its antigen is undetermined. The sample was blood. The sequence derives from a man in his thirties or forties in good health.

The DNA of the CDR3 is TGTGCCACCAGTGATTCCAGCTCTGGGGCCAACGTCCTGACTTTC. This gives the protein CATSDSSSGANVLTF. The rearrangement joins TRBV24-1 to TRBJ2-6; the D is unclear. Germline V gene sequence: CDR1 KGHDR, CDR2 SFDVKD. Trimming cost V 2 bases and J 0 bases, with 4 bases left between them. This CDR3 region has 15 residues.